The rows below give T cell receptor beta chains drawn from one sample of a study of beta chain features in type 1 diabetes. Only in-frame clones appear in the TCRdb table, and some are missing; sequencing was by immunoSEQ multiplex PCR. The sample holds some 230,000 clones, roughly 9.6% seen once. The source material was naive CD4+ T cells from blood. Every receptor here comes from a woman under 30 in good health. CDR3s include the opening cysteine and the closing phenylalanine or tryptophan. Fields, in order: V gene, clone size, D gene, J gene, CDR3 DNA, CDR3 protein. A D gene is named only where the DNA matches it firmly. Clone size is stated in some rows and not others, as once, few, many or a class when expanded.

v_call: TRBV29-1
clone_size: .
d_call: TRBD1
j_call: TRBJ2-2
cdr3_nt: TGCAGCGTTGCCCGGACAGGAAACACCGGGGAGCTGTTTTTT
cdr3_aa: CSVARTGNTGELFF

v_call: TRBV5-4
clone_size: few
d_call: TRBD1
j_call: TRBJ1-1
cdr3_nt: TGTGCCAGCAGCTTGGAGGGGGCCGTAGGGACTGAAGCTTTCTTT
cdr3_aa: CASSLEGAVGTEAFF

v_call: TRBV5-4
clone_size: .
d_call: TRBD1
j_call: TRBJ2-1
cdr3_nt: TGTGCCAGCAGCCTCCGGTACAGGGGCTCCAATGAGCAGTTCTTC
cdr3_aa: CASSLRYRGSNEQFF

v_call: TRBV4-1
clone_size: .
d_call: TRBD1
j_call: TRBJ1-5
cdr3_nt: TGCGCCAGCAGCCAAGGAGACAGGGAAAATCAGCCCCAGCATTTT
cdr3_aa: CASSQGDRENQPQHF

v_call: TRBV27
clone_size: few
d_call: .
j_call: TRBJ2-5
cdr3_nt: TGTGCCAGCAGGCCCCCGGGACAAATGACCCAGTACTTC
cdr3_aa: CASRPPGQMTQYF

v_call: TRBV9
clone_size: few
d_call: TRBD2
j_call: TRBJ2-1
cdr3_nt: TGTGCCAGCAGCGACAGCGGGGGGACCGGGAATGAGCAGTTCTTC
cdr3_aa: CASSDSGGTGNEQFF

v_call: TRBV5-4
clone_size: few
d_call: TRBD1
j_call: TRBJ2-3
cdr3_nt: TGTGCCAGCAGCCCTAACCAGGACAGGGTGACAGATACGCAGTATTTT
cdr3_aa: CASSPNQDRVTDTQYF

v_call: TRBV4-1
clone_size: .
d_call: .
j_call: TRBJ1-3
cdr3_nt: TGCGCCAGCAGCCCACCCACAGGGCCGGGAAACACCATATATTTT
cdr3_aa: CASSPPTGPGNTIYF

v_call: TRBV5-1
clone_size: .
d_call: .
j_call: TRBJ2-5
cdr3_nt: TGCGCCAGCAGCGCGGGGAGCCAAGAGACCCAGTACTTC
cdr3_aa: CASSAGSQETQYF

v_call: TRBV18
clone_size: few
d_call: .
j_call: TRBJ2-6
cdr3_nt: TGTGCCAGCTCACCGCGACAGGAGGGGGCCAACGTCCTGACTTTC
cdr3_aa: CASSPRQEGANVLTF

v_call: TRBV6-5
clone_size: few
d_call: .
j_call: TRBJ2-1
cdr3_nt: TGTGCCAGCAGTTACGCCGCAGGGGCTACTTATGAGCAGTTCTTC
cdr3_aa: CASSYAAGATYEQFF

v_call: TRBV7-9
clone_size: few
d_call: TRBD2
j_call: TRBJ2-1
cdr3_nt: TGTGCCAGCAGCTTAGGGGCGCTAGCGGGAGGCGGCAATGAGCAGTTCTTC
cdr3_aa: CASSLGALAGGGNEQFF

v_call: TRBV5-1
clone_size: few
d_call: .
j_call: TRBJ2-7
cdr3_nt: TGCGCCAGCAGCAGCCTCCCCACAGTTGACCGCGAGCAGTACTTC
cdr3_aa: CASSSLPTVDREQYF

v_call: TRBV5-6
clone_size: .
d_call: .
j_call: TRBJ1-1
cdr3_nt: TGTGCCAGCAGCTTGCTAGACAGAACGAACACTGAAGCTTTCTTT
cdr3_aa: CASSLLDRTNTEAFF